This T cell receptor (beta chain) appears in the sequencing data of a study of cytomegalovirus exposure and HLA in healthy donors. Looking at the study overall: A previous analysis identified 95 million to 140 million unique TCR beta sequences derived from 180 million or so T cells. Around 89 million unique TCRs from HLA-typed donors made up an early data release.

Study-wide results and limits: Association with HLA alleles at 0.05 false discovery rate was found for 16,951 TCR beta sequences in a later analysis. Later analysis suggested links between common viral pathogens and several top significant clusters.

Of note for this clone: The target antigen is unknown.

Vbeta (60) and Jbeta (13) primers were used in the PCR. Here immunoSEQ multiplex PCR was the method, and the copy in TCRdb shows in-frame clones only, minus some. The profile shows 150,000 to 200,000 clones, about 62% of them singletons. Germline CDR1 SGHVS, CDR2 FQNEAQ. V was shortened by 5 bases and J by 2 bases, with 17 bases between the two germline ends. CDR3 length: 16 amino acids. The specimen was PBMCs. This chain connects TRBV7-8 to TRBJ2-3; a possible D gene is TRBD2 (6 bases). The TCR was taken from a middle-aged man in good health and CMV-seronegative. The DNA for the CDR3 is TGTGCCAGCAGCCCTCTTAGCGGCCCTCACACAGATACGCAGTATTTT. As protein: CASSPLSGPHTDTQYF.